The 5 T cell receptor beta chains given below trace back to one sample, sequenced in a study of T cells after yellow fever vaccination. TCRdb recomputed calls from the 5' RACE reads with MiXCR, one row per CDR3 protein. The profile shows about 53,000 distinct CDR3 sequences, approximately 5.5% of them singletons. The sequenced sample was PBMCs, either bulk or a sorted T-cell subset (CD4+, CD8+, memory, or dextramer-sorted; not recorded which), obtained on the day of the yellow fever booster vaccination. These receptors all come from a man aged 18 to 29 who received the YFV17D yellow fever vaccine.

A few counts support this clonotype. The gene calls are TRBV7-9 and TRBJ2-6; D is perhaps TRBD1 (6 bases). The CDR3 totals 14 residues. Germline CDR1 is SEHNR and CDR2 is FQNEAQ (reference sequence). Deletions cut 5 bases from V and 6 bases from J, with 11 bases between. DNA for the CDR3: TGTGCCAGCAGCCCCAGACAGGAGGCCAACGTCCTGACTTTC. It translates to CASSPRQEANVLTF.

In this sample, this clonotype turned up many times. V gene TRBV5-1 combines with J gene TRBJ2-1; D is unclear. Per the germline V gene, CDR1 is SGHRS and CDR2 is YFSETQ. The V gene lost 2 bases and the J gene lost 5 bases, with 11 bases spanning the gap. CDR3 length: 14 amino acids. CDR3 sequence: CASSFRYNNNEQFF. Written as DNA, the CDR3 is TGCGCCAGCAGCTTCCGCTACAACAACAATGAGCAGTTCTTC.

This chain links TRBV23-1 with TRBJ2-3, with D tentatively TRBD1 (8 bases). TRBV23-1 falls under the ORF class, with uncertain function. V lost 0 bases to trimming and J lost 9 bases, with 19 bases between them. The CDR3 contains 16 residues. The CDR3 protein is CASSQSLNGQGLTQYF. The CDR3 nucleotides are TGCGCCAGCAGTCAATCCTTAAACGGACAGGGACTAACGCAGTATTTT.

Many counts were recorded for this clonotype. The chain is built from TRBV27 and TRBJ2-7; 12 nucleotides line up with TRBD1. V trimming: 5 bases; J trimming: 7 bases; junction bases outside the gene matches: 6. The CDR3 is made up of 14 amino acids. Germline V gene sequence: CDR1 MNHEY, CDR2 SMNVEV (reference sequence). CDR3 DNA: TGTGCCAGCAGTCCGGGACAGGGGGCTCGAGAGCAGTACTTC. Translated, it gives CASSPGQGAREQYF.

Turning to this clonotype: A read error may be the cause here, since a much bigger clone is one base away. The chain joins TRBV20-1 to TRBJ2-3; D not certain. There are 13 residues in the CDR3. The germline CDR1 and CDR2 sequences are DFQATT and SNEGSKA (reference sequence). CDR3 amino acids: CSDRPLRADTQYF. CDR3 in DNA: TGCAGTGATAGACCCCTCCGGGCAGATACGCAGTATTTT.